This T cell receptor beta chain was sequenced for a study of blood T cell repertoires in COVID-19. The ends lost 0 bases at V and 5 bases at J; junction bases unmatched: 5. Germline V gene sequence: CDR1 SGHRS, CDR2 YFSETQ. This CDR3 spans 15 amino acids. The table came from immunoSEQ multiplex PCR; TCRdb's copy has only in-frame clones and leaves some out. This table has roughly 170,000 clones, 65% to 85% appearing once. Sequencing used PBMCs or T cells enriched from blood (not recorded which). This chain joins TRBV5-1 and TRBJ2-5; TRBD1 aligns across 9 bases. The TCR was taken from a woman between 35 and 50 years old with acute COVID-19. CDR3: CASSLEDRGTETQYF. DNA of the CDR3: TGCGCCAGCAGCTTGGAGGACAGGGGAACGGAGACCCAGTACTTC.